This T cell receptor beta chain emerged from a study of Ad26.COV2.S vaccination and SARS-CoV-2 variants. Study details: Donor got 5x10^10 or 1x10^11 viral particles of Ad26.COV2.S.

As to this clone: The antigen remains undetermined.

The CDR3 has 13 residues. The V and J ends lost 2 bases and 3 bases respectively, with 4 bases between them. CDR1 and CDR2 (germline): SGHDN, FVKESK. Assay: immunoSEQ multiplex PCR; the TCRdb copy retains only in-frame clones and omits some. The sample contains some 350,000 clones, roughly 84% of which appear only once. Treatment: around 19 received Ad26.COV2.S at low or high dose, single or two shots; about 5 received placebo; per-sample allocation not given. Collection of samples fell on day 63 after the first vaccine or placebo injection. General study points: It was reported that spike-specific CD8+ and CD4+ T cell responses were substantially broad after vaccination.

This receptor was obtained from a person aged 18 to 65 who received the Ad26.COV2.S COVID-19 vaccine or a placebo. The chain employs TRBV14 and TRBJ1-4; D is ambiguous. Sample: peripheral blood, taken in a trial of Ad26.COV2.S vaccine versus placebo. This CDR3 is CASSQQANEKLFF. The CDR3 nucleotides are TGTGCCAGCAGCCAACAGGCTAATGAAAAACTGTTTTTT.